The entry that follows covers one TCR beta chain sequence. Its antigen is not known. This entry belongs to a study of cytomegalovirus exposure and HLA in healthy donors. General study points: Excluded were some V segments that proved indistinguishable, including TRBV6-2 and TRBV6-3. Analysis was carried out at a later point, and it linked a missense DCLRE1C variant to TCR beta V- and J-gene trimming. Overall, around 160 TCR beta chains were annotated as cytomegalovirus-associated.

Trimming took 1 base from V and 6 from J, leaving 11 bases between them. The CDR3 contains 14 residues. Germline CDR1 is SGHDT and CDR2 is YYEEEE. 13 Jbeta primers and 60 Vbeta primers were used for the PCR. Original methodology: A later analysis counted 65 million to 95 million unique TCR beta chains, some 10 million shared. Only in-frame clones appear in the TCRdb table, and some are missing; sequencing was by immunoSEQ multiplex PCR. The V and J calls and the clone size are those of that table, but D and trimming were determined from the DNA. The data contain 63,000 or so clones, 74% of them seen just once; the ten biggest clones take up roughly 20%.

Sequencing input: PBMCs. The receptor was isolated from a woman younger than 45 in good health and CMV-seropositive. The V gene is TRBV5-6, the J gene TRBJ1-5; the D gene is possibly TRBD1 (5 bases). CDR3: CASSLTGTGQPQHF. CDR3 DNA sequence: TGTGCCAGCAGCTTGACAGGTACAGGTCAGCCCCAGCATTTT. The full variable domain, its missing parts supplied by reference TRBV5-6 and TRBJ1-5, is DAGVTQSPTHLIKTRGQQVTLRCSPKSGHDTVSWYQQALGQGPQFIFQYYEEEERQRGNFPDRFSGHQFPNYSSELNVNALLLGDSALYLCASSLTGTGQPQHFGDGTRLSIL.